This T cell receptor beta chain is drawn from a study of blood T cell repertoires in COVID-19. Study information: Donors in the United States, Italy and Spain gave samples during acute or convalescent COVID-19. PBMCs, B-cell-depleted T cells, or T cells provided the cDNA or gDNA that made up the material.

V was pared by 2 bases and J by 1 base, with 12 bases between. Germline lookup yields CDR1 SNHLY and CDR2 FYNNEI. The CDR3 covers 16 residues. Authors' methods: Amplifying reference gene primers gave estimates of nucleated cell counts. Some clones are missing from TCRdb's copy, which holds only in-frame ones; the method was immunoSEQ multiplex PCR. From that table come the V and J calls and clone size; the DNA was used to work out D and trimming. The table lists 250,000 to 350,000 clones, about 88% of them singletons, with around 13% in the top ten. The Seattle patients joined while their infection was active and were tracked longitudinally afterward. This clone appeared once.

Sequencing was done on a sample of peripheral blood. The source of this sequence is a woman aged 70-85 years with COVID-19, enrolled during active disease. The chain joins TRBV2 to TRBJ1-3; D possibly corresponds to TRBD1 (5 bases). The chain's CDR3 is CASSETPTVSGNTIYF. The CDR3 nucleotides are TGTGCCAGCAGTGAAACCCCGACAGTGTCTGGAAACACCATATATTTT.